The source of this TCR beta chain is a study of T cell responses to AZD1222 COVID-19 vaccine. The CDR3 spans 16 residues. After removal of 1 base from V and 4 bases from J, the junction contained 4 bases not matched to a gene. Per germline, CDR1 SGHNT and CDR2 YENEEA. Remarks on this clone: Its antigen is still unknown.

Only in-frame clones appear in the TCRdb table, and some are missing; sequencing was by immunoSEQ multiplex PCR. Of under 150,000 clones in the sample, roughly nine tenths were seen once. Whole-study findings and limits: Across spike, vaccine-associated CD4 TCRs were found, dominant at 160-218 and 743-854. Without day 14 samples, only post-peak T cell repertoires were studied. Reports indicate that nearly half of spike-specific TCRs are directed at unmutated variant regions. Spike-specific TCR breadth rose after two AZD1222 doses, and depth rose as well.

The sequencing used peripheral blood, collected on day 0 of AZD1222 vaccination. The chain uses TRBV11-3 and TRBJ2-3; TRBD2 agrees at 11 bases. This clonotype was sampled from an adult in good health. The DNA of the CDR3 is TGTGCCAGCAGCTTAGGGTATAGCGGGGGGGCAGATACGCAGTATTTT. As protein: CASSLGYSGGADTQYF.